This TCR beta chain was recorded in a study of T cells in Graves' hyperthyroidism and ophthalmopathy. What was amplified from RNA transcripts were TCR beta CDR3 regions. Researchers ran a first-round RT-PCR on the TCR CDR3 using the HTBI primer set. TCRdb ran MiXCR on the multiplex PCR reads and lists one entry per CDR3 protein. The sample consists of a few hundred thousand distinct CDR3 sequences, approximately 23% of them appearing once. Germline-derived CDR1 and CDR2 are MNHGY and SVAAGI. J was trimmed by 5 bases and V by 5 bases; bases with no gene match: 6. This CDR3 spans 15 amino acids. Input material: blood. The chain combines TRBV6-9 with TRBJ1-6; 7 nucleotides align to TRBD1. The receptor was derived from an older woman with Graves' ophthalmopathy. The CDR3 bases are TGTGCCAGCAGTATTCGACAGGGACATAATTCACCCCTCCACTTT. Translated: CASSIRQGHNSPLHF.